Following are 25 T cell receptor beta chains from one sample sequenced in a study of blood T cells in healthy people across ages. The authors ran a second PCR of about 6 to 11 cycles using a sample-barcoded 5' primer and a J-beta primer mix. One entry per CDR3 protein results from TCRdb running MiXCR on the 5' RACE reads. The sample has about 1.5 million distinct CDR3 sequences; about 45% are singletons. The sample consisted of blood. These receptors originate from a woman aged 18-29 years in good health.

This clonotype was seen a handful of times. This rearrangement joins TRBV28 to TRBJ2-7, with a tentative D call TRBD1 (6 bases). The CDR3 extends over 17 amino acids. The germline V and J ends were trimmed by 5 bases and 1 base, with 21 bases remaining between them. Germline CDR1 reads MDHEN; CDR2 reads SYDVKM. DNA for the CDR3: TGTGCCAGCAGTCACCTCACCCAGTTTCAGGGGTCCTACGAGCAGTACTTC. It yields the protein CASSHLTQFQGSYEQYF.

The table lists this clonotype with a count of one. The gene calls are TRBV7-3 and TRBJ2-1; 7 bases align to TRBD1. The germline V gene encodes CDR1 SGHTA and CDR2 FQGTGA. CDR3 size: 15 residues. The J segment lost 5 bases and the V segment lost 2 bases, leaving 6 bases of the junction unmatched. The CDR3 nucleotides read TGTGCCAGCAGCTTAGCCCGGGACAGACACAATGAGCAGTTCTTC. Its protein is CASSLARDRHNEQFF. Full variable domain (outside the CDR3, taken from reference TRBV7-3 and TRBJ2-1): GAGVSQTPSNKVTEKGKYVELRCDPISGHTALYWYRQSLGQGPEFLIYFQGTGAADDSGLPNDRFFAVRPEGSVSTLKIQRTERGDSAVYLCASSLARDRHNEQFFGPGTRLTVL.

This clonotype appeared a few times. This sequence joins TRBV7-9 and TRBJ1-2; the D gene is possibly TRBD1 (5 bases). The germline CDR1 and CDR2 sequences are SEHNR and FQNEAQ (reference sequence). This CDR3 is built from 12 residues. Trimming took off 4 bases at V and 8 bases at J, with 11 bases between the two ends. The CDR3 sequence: CASSSGGVGYTF. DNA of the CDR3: TGTGCCAGCAGCTCTGGAGGGGTCGGCTACACCTTC.

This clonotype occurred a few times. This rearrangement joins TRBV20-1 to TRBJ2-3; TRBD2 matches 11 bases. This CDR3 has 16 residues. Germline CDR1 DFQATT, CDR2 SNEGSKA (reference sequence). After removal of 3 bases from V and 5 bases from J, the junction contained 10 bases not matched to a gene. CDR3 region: CSARPLAGGRGDTQYF. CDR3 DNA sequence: TGCAGTGCTAGGCCATTAGCGGGGGGGAGAGGAGATACGCAGTATTTT.

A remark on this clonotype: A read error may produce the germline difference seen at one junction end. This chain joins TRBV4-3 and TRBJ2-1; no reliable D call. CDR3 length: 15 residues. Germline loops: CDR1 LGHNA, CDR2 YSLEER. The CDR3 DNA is TGCGCCGGCAGCCAAGATTCTAGCTCCTACAATGAGCAGTTCTTC. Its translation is CAGSQDSSSYNEQFF.

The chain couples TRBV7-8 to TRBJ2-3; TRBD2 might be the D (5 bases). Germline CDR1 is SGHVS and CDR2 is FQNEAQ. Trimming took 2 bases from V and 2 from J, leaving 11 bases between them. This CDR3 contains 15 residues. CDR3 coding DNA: TGTGCCAGCAGCTTAATGAGCGGCATCACAGATACGCAGTATTTT. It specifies CASSLMSGITDTQYF.

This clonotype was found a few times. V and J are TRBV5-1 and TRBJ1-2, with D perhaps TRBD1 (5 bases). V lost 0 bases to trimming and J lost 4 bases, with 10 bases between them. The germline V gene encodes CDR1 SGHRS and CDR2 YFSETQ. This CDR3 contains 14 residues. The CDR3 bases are TGCGCCAGCAGCTTGGAGTGGGGGTTCTATGGCTACACCTTC. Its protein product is CASSLEWGFYGYTF.

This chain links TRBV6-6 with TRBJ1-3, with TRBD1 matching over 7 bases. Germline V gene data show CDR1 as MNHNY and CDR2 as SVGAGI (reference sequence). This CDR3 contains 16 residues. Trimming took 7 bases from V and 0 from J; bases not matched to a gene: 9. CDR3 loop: CASNRSGGYSGNTIYF. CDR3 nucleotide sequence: TGTGCCAGCAACCGCTCAGGGGGGTACTCTGGAAACACCATATATTTT.

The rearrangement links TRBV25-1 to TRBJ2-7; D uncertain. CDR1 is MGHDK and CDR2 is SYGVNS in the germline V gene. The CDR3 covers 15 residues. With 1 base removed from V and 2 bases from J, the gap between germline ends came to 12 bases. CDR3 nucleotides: TGTGCCAGCAGTGAATTTCGGGCTAACCCCTACGAGCAGTACTTC. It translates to CASSEFRANPYEQYF.

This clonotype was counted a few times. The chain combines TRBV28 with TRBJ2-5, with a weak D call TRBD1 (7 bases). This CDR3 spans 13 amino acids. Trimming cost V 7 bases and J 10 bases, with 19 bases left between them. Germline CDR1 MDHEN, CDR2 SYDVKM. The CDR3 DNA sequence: TGTGCCAGCATTCCCAGGGGGGCCCGGGACCAGTACTTC. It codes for CASIPRGARDQYF.

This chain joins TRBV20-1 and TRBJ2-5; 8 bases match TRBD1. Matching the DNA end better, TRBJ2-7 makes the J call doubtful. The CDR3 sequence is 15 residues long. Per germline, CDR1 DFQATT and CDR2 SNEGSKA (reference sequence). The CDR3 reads CSARTPGTGFYEQYF. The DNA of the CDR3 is TGCAGTGCTAGGACCCCCGGGACAGGCTTCTACGAGCAGTACTTC.

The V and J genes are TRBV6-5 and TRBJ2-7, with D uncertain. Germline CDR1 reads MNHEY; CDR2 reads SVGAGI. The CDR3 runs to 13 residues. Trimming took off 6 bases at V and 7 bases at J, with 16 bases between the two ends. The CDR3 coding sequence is TGTGCCAGCAGGCGCCCTTCCTCGGATGAGCAGTACTTC. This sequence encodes CASRRPSSDEQYF.

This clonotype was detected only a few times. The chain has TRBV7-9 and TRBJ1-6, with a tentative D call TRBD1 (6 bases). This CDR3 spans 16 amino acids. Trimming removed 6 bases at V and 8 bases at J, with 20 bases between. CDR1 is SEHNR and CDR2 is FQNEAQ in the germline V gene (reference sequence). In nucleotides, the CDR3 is TGTGCCAGCAGACTAGCCACAGGGTTTGTGGATTCACCCCTCCACTTT. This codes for CASRLATGFVDSPLHF. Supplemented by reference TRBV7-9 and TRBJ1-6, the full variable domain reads DTGVSQNPRHKITKRGQNVTFRCDPISEHNRLYWYRQTLGQGPEFLTYFQNEAQLEKSRLLSDRFSAERPKGSFSTLEIQRTEQGDSAMYLCASRLATGFVDSPLHFGNGTRLTVT.

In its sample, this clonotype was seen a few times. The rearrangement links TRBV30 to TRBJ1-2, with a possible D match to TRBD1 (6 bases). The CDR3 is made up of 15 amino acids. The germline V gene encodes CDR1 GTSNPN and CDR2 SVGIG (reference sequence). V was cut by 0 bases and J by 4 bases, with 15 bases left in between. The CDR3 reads CAWSVNPGVSYGYTF. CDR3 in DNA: TGTGCCTGGAGTGTAAACCCAGGGGTTTCCTATGGCTACACCTTC.

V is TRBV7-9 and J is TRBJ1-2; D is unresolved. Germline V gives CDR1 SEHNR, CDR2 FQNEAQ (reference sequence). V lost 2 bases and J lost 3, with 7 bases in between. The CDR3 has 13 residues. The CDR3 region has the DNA TGTGCCAGCAGCTTAATGTCGGACTATGGCTACACCTTC. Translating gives CASSLMSDYGYTF.

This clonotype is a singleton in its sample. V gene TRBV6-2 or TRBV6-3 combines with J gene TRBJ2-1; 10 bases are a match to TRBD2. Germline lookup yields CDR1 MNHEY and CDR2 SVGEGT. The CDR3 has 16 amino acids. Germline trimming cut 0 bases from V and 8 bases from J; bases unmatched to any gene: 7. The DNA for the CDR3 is TGTGCCAGCAGTTACTCGAAGCTAGCGGGAGTGGATGAGCAGTTCTTC. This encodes CASSYSKLAGVDEQFF.

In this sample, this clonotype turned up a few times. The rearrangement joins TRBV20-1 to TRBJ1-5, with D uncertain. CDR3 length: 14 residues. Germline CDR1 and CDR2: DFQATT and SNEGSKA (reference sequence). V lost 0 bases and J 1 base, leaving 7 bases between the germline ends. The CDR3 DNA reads TGCAGTGCTAGAGATGGGCTAAGCAATCAGCCCCAGCATTTT. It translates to CSARDGLSNQPQHF.

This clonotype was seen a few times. CDR3 DNA sequence: TGCAGTCTAGGGCAGGATTACTACGAGCAGTACTTC. It codes for CSLGQDYYEQYF. The chain carries TRBV20-1 and TRBJ2-7; the D is unclear. From germline, CDR1 is DFQATT and CDR2 SNEGSKA (reference sequence). The CDR3 is 12 amino acids. Trimming cost V 8 bases and J 3 bases, with 14 bases left between them.

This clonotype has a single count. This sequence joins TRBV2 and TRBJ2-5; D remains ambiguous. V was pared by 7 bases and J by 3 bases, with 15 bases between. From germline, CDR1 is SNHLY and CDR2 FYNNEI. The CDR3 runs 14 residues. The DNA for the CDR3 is TGTGCCAGCAAGCCGGACCACGGCGAAGAGACCCAGTACTTC. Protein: CASKPDHGEETQYF.

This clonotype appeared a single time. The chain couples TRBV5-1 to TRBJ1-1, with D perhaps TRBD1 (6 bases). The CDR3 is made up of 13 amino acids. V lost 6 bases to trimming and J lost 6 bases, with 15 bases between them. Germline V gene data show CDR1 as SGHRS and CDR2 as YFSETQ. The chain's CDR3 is CASTKGVSAEAFF. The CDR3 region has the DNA TGCGCCAGCACAAAGGGGGTCAGCGCTGAAGCTTTCTTT. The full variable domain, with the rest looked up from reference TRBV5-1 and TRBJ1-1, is KAGVTQTPRYLIKTRGQQVTLSCSPISGHRSVSWYQQTPGQGLQFLFEYFSETQRNKGNFPGRFSGRQFSNSRSEMNVSTLELGDSALYLCASTKGVSAEAFFGQGTRLTVV.

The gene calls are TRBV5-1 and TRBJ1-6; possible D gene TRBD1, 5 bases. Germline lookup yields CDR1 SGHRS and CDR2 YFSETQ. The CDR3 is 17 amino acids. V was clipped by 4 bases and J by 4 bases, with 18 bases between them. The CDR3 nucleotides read TGCGCCAGCAGCGAGGTCGGGGCAGGCGTGTATAATTCACCCCTCCACTTT. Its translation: CASSEVGAGVYNSPLHF.

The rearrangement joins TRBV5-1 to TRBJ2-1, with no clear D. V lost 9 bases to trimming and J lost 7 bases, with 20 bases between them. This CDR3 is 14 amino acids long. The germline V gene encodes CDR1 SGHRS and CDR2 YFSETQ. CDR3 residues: CATDKGLGVNEQFF. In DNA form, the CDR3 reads TGCGCCACCGATAAGGGTCTAGGTGTAAATGAGCAGTTCTTC.

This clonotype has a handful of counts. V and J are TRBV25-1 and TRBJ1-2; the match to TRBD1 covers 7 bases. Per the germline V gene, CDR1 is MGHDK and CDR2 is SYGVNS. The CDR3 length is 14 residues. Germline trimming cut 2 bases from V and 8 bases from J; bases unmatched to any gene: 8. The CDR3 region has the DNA TGTGCCAGCAGTGAACCCGGGACAGCTAGGGGCTACACCTTC. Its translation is CASSEPGTARGYTF.

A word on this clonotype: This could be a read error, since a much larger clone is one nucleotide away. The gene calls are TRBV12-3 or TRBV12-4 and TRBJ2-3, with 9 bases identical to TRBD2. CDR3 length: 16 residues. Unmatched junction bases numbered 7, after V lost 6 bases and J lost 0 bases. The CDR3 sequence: CASSSSGIPSTDTQYF. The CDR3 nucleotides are TGTGCCAGCAGCTCTAGCGGGATACCTAGCACAGATACGCAGTATTTT.

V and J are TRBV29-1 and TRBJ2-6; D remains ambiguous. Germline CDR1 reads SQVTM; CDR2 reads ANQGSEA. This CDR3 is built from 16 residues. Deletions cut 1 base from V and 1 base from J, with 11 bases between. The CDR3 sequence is CSVEAGPPSGANVLTF. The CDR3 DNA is TGCAGCGTTGAAGCCGGCCCCCCGTCTGGGGCCAACGTCCTGACTTTC.